The sequence of this T cell receptor (beta chain) was determined in a study of blood T cell repertoires in COVID-19. At the level of the study: Samples representing acute and convalescent COVID-19 were sourced from the United States, Italy and Spain. T cells, B-cell-depleted T cells, or PBMCs supplied cDNA or gDNA.

Per the original methods: Amplified reference gene primers provided the basis for estimating nucleated cell counts. Profiling relied on immunoSEQ multiplex PCR, and the TCRdb table lists in-frame clones only, not all of them. The DNA was the basis for D and trimming; V, J and clone size are from that table. The sample has approximately 140,000 clones, approximately 80% seen once. Trimming removed 10 bases at V and 3 bases at J, with 21 bases between. Germline values: CDR1 SNHLY, CDR2 FYNNEI. CDR3 size: 15 residues. The V and J genes are TRBV2 and TRBJ1-2; the D is unclear. The sample was peripheral blood. This receptor was identified in a human donor with acute or convalescent COVID-19. The donor label of this sample is uncertain. Written as DNA, the CDR3 is TGTGCCACCCAACCCCGGTCGGGTAGAGACTATGGCTACACCTTC. Its protein is CATQPRSGRDYGYTF. The full variable domain, in which reference TRBV2 and TRBJ1-2 provide the parts outside the CDR3, is EPEVTQTPSHQVTQMGQEVILRCVPISNHLYFYWYRQILGQKVEFLVSFYNNEISEKSEIFDDQFSVERPDGSNFTLKIRSTKLEDSAMYFCATQPRSGRDYGYTFGSGTRLTVV.